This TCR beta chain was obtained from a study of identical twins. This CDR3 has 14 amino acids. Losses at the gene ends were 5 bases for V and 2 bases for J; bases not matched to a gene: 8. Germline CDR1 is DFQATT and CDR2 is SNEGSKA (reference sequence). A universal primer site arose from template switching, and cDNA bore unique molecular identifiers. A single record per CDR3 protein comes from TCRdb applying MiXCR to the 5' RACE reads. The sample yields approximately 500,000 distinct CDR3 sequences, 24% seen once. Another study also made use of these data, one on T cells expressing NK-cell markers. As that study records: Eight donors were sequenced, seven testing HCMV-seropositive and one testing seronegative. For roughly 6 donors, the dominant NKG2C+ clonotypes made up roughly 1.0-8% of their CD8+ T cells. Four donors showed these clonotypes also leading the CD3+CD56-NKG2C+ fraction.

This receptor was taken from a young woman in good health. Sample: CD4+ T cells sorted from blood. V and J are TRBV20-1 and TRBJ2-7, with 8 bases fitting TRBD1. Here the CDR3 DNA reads TGCAGTGCTGGGGCCGGGACAGGCGCCTACGAGCAGTACTTC. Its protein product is CSAGAGTGAYEQYF.